The rows below give T cell receptor beta chains drawn from one sample of a study of control samples from healthy donors and cancer patients. Assay: immunoSEQ multiplex PCR; the TCRdb copy retains only in-frame clones and omits some. Here the sample spans 73,000 or so clones, roughly 87% being singletons. Sequenced material: blood. The receptors originated from a woman in her forties or fifties in good health. CDR3s include the opening cysteine and the closing phenylalanine or tryptophan. A D gene is named only where the DNA matches it firmly. Rows give clone size only sometimes, using once, few, many, or a class for an expanded clone.

D	size	V	length	J	CDR3	DNA
.	.	TRBV19	15	TRBJ2-1	CASSVTPTNTGEQFF	TGTGCCAGTAGTGTCACCCCCACTAATACCGGTGAGCAGTTCTTC
.	.	TRBV29-1	15	TRBJ1-1	CSVYLTRKSDTEAFF	TGCAGCGTCTACCTAACAAGGAAAAGCGACACTGAAGCTTTCTTT
.	.	TRBV6-1	15	TRBJ2-3	CASSDFSGSTDTQYF	TGTGCCAGCAGTGATTTCAGCGGAAGCACAGATACGCAGTATTTT
.	.	TRBV2	16	TRBJ1-2	CASSWTDQDTGYGYTF	TGTGCCAGCAGTTGGACCGACCAGGACACTGGCTATGGCTACACCTTC
.	.	TRBV6-6	11	TRBJ2-3	CASSYADTQYF	TGTGCCAGCAGTTACGCAGATACGCAGTATTTT
.	.	TRBV6-5	15	TRBJ1-1	CASSYHARENTEAFF	TGTGCCAGCAGTTACCATGCTCGGGAGAACACTGAAGCTTTCTTT
.	.	TRBV28	14	TRBJ2-7	CASTLLGSSYEQYF	TGTGCCAGCACACTTTTGGGGTCCTCCTACGAGCAGTACTTC
TRBD1	once	TRBV12-5	17	TRBJ1-6	CASGLLRGTGFSSPLHF	TGTGCTAGTGGTCTTCTCCGCGGGACAGGGTTTTCTTCACCCCTCCACTTT
.	.	TRBV27	13	TRBJ2-2	CASSLVDHGELFF	TGTGCCAGCAGTTTGGTCGACCACGGGGAGCTGTTTTTT
.	.	TRBV9	14	TRBJ2-1	CASSAFGTYNEQFF	TGTGCCAGCAGCGCCTTCGGGACCTACAATGAGCAGTTCTTC
.	.	TRBV29-1	11	TRBJ1-1	CSVRARAEAFF	TGCAGCGTGAGGGCCAGGGCTGAAGCTTTCTTT
TRBD1	.	TRBV2	15	TRBJ2-2	CASSSAGQGFGELFF	TGTGCCAGCTCCTCGGCGGGACAGGGGTTCGGGGAGCTGTTTTTT
.	.	TRBV19	13	TRBJ2-5	CASRARVGETQYF	TGTGCCAGTAGGGCGAGGGTGGGAGAGACCCAGTACTTC
.	.	TRBV30	14	TRBJ1-6	CAWKGGSYNSPLHF	TGTGCCTGGAAAGGGGGCTCCTATAATTCACCCCTCCACTTT
.	once	TRBV7-3	14	TRBJ2-5	CASSSYGGQETQYF	TGTGCCAGCAGCTCCTATGGGGGTCAAGAGACCCAGTACTTC
.	.	TRBV5-1	14	TRBJ1-1	CASSLAGEYTEAFF	TGCGCCAGCAGCTTGGCAGGGGAGTACACTGAAGCTTTCTTT
.	.	TRBV11-2	15	TRBJ2-7	CASSSSLTSSYEQYF	TGTGCCAGCAGCTCCTCGCTGACCAGCTCCTACGAGCAGTACTTC
.	.	TRBV9	15	TRBJ2-7	CASSVADGRLASQYF	TGTGCCAGCAGCGTAGCGGATGGGCGGCTCGCCTCCCAGTACTTC
.	.	TRBV10-3	13	TRBJ2-7	CATLGAVTYEQYF	TGTGCCACCCTCGGGGCCGTGACCTACGAGCAGTACTTC
TRBD1	.	TRBV6-5	13	TRBJ2-7	CASRGTGDYEQYF	TGTGCCAGCAGAGGGACAGGGGACTACGAGCAGTACTTC
.	.	TRBV28	14	TRBJ1-6	CASSLSLYNSPLHF	TGTGCCAGCAGTTTATCACTGTATAATTCACCCCTCCACTTT
.	.	TRBV5-1	13	TRBJ2-1	CASSLGDYNEQFF	TGCGCCAGCAGCTTGGGTGACTACAATGAGCAGTTCTTC
.	.	TRBV3-1/TRBV3-2	12	TRBJ2-2	CASSPHTGELFF	TGTGCCAGCAGCCCCCACACCGGGGAGCTGTTTTTT
TRBD1	once	TRBV30	19	TRBJ2-6	CAWRSQGAGAIYGANVLTF	TGTGCCTGGAGGAGCCAGGGGGCAGGCGCAATTTACGGGGCCAACGTCCTGACTTTC
.	few	TRBV7-2	12	TRBJ2-3	CASSTTRDTQYF	TGTGCCAGCAGCACGACGCGTGATACGCAGTATTTT
.	.	TRBV3-1/TRBV3-2	16	TRBJ1-4	CASSQVLNSRVEKLFF	TGTGCCAGCAGCCAAGTATTGAACTCTCGGGTTGAAAAACTGTTTTTT
TRBD1	once	TRBV2	14	TRBJ2-7	CASSRGQGGYEQYF	TGTGCCAGCAGTCGGGGACAGGGGGGCTACGAGCAGTACTTC
.	.	TRBV13	12	TRBJ2-1	CASSRGLPEQFF	TGTGCCAGCAGCCGGGGACTCCCAGAGCAGTTCTTC
TRBD2	.	TRBV5-4	14	TRBJ2-5	CASRSGTSIETQYF	TGTGCCAGCAGGTCCGGGACTAGCATCGAGACCCAGTACTTC
.	.	TRBV5-6	15	TRBJ1-6	CASSRRGAENSPLHF	TGTGCCAGCAGCCGCCGGGGGGCAGAGAATTCACCCCTCCACTTT
.	.	TRBV10-2	13	TRBJ1-2	CASRDGSNYGYTF	TGCGCCAGCAGGGACGGATCTAACTATGGCTACACCTTC
.	.	TRBV3-1/TRBV3-2	13	TRBJ1-1	CASSQDRDTEAFF	TGTGCCAGCAGCCAAGACCGGGACACTGAAGCTTTCTTT
.	.	TRBV7-2	15	TRBJ2-1	CASSLGAGRHNEQFF	TGTGCCAGCAGCTTAGGGGCGGGGAGGCACAATGAGCAGTTCTTC
.	.	TRBV6-5	15	TRBJ1-4	CASSYRAGINEKLFF	TGTGCCAGCAGTTACCGGGCAGGAATTAATGAAAAACTGTTTTTT
.	.	TRBV5-1	16	TRBJ2-1	CASSPESGVLSNEQFF	TGCGCCAGCAGTCCCGAATCGGGAGTACTCTCCAATGAGCAGTTCTTC